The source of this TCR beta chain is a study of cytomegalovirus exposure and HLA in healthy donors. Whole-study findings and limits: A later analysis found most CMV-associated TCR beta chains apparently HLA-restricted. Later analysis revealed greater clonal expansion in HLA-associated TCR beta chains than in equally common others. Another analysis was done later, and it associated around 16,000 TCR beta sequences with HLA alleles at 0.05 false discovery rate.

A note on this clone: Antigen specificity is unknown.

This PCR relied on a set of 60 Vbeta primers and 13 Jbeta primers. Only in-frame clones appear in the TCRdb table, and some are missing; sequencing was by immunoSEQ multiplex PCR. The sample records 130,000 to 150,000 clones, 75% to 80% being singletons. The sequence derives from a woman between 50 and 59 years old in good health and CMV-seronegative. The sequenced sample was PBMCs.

The CDR3, as DNA: TGTGCCAGCAGCCGCGGGGGCCCCCAAGAGACCCAGTACTTC. It is translated as CASSRGGPQETQYF. The rearrangement links TRBV7-3 to TRBJ2-5; maybe TRBD2 (7 bases). The CDR3 is 14 residues long. CDR1 and CDR2 from the germline V gene are SGHTA and FQGTGA. Trimming took 5 bases from V and 1 from J, leaving 11 bases between them.